A selection of T cell receptor beta chains follows, all from one sample in a study of blood T cell repertoires in COVID-19. The protocol was immunoSEQ multiplex PCR, while the TCRdb copy is restricted to in-frame clones and leaves out a portion. Altogether some 360,000 clones are present, more than 70% being singletons, with the ten largest covering roughly 2%. Sequences were obtained from peripheral blood. The receptors come from a woman in her fifties or sixties with COVID-19, enrolled during active disease. Each CDR3 is given with its conserved first and last residue. Each record gives: clone size, V gene, J gene, CDR3 protein. The size of a clone is reported for some rows only, either as once, few or many, or as a class for expanded clones.

-,TRBV29-1,TRBJ1-2,CSVGEGLQGGYTF
-,TRBV7-8,TRBJ1-1,CASSPNQGGGTEAFF
-,TRBV5-1,TRBJ1-6,CASRRDSNSPLHF
-,TRBV19,TRBJ2-7,CASSPGLAIARSYEQYF
-,TRBV10-2,TRBJ1-1,CASSETPGQGNTEAFF
once,TRBV5-6,TRBJ1-2,CASSFPPQGSSSYTF
-,TRBV12-3/TRBV12-4,TRBJ1-2,CASSSQTNYGYTF
-,TRBV6-1,TRBJ1-5,CASSEAWAPQGPQHF
once,TRBV11-2,TRBJ2-3,CASSLFWPSTDTQYF
few,TRBV12-3/TRBV12-4,TRBJ1-1,CASSLSGGTEAFF
-,TRBV19,TRBJ2-7,CASSRTGRGYEQYF
-,TRBV27,TRBJ2-7,CASSSYRDSYEQYF
-,TRBV3-1/TRBV3-2,TRBJ2-7,CASSLRLAGPYEQYF
-,TRBV6-5,TRBJ1-5,CASRTRDSVNQPQHF
-,TRBV4-1,TRBJ1-2,CASSQGPGAGDGYTF
-,TRBV29-1,TRBJ1-1,CSVVAGVLREGTEAFF
-,TRBV12-3/TRBV12-4,TRBJ1-6,CASTLQENSPLHF
-,TRBV3-1/TRBV3-2,TRBJ2-1,CASSQDDLAGVPYNEQFF
-,TRBV28,TRBJ1-6,CASSLGTGEASPLHF
many,TRBV4-1,TRBJ2-3,CASSQRSPSGGTDTQYF
-,TRBV10-1,TRBJ2-5,CASSELVAGKTQYF
-,TRBV6-5,TRBJ1-3,CASSSQTGGGNTIYF
-,TRBV19,TRBJ2-7,CASSIARGSYEQYF
-,TRBV28,TRBJ2-1,CASERGAGYNEQFF
-,TRBV5-1,TRBJ1-2,CASSPRVLGKGYTF
-,TRBV28,TRBJ1-3,CASRTTVSSGNTIYF
-,TRBV19,TRBJ1-1,CASSIPTGNTEAFF
-,TRBV7-9,TRBJ2-7,CASSQTEDSSYEQYF
-,TRBV5-8,TRBJ1-1,CASSFLQGWKNTEAFF
-,TRBV3-1/TRBV3-2,TRBJ1-1,CASSREGGLNTEAFF
-,TRBV19,TRBJ2-6,CASSTDGGARAGANVLTF
-,TRBV30,TRBJ1-5,CAWSATGKVYSNQPQHF
-,TRBV11-2,TRBJ2-7,CASRPPGQASYEQYF
-,TRBV7-9,TRBJ1-4,CASSPGGSATNEKLFF
-,TRBV19,TRBJ2-2,CASRTRGTGELFF
-,TRBV6-5,TRBJ2-2,CASTRDRGNTGELFF
-,TRBV5-5,TRBJ1-2,CASSLPQGINGYTF
few,TRBV7-9,TRBJ1-1,CASSLSGNTEAFF
once,TRBV6-5,TRBJ2-2,CASKPSGGAGELFF
-,TRBV27,TRBJ1-1,CASSSDRVGEEAFF
-,TRBV7-2,TRBJ1-3,CASSFERRGRASGNTIYF
once,TRBV19,TRBJ2-7,CASSIDPGTGGYEQYF
-,TRBV10-3,TRBJ1-2,CAISEEGFGNYGYTF
-,TRBV2,TRBJ2-5,CASSEGRLQETQYF
few,TRBV4-1,TRBJ1-4,CASSQDPTVSNEKLFF
-,TRBV25-1,TRBJ1-2,CASSESARSGYTF
few,TRBV10-3,TRBJ1-5,CAISPGQGLEPQHF
-,TRBV3-1/TRBV3-2,TRBJ1-4,CASSQDREATNEKLFF
-,TRBV10-3,TRBJ1-2,CAIGTGVLEGYTF
-,TRBV7-2,TRBJ1-1,CASSGIKNDRGEAFF
once,TRBV7-2,TRBJ2-3,CASSFWTGKGVDTQYF
-,TRBV7-8,TRBJ2-7,CASSSLTGAFFYEQYF
-,TRBV3-1/TRBV3-2,TRBJ1-6,CASSQGTGWASPLHF
-,TRBV6-5,TRBJ2-7,CASSPWTGAYEQYF
-,TRBV27,TRBJ2-2,CASSFNPYRDRPWRGTGELFF
-,TRBV19,TRBJ1-2,CASSPGRGLSYGYTF
-,TRBV4-1,TRBJ2-7,CASSQESGGPYEQYF
-,TRBV11-2,TRBJ1-5,CASSLGQNQPQHF
-,TRBV7-8,TRBJ2-2,CASSLGRGGGTGELFF